The source of this T cell receptor (beta chain) is a study of T cell repertoires in cytomegalovirus infection. Study information: A matching HLA type, together with CMV infection, was signaled by public TCR beta signatures.

In the case of this clonotype: Antigen specificity is unknown. The junction shows a germline mismatch at one end, possibly a read error.

This CDR3 region has 12 residues. TCRdb independently ran MiXCR on the reads; one entry per CDR3 protein. This table has fewer than 650,000 distinct CDR3 sequences, 40% appearing once. Whole-study results and caveats: People with CMV and the relevant HLA were identified by cumulative public TCR beta family frequency. In two of eight donors, the top clonotype was HLA-C-restricted CMV-specific.

This receptor was taken from a human donor in good health (CMV status not recorded). Some clones in this sample may be carry-over from other donors' samples. The gene calls are TRBV5-3 and TRBJ1-6, with D possibly TRBD1 on 5 matching bases. TRBV5-3 is identified as an open reading frame with a role that is uncertain. Here the sequenced sample was cultured PBMCs, taken from culture after CMV antigen stimulation. Here the CDR3 reads CASSLLQGPLHF. CDR3 nucleotides: TGTGCCAGCAGCTTATTGCAGGGACCCCTCCACTTT.